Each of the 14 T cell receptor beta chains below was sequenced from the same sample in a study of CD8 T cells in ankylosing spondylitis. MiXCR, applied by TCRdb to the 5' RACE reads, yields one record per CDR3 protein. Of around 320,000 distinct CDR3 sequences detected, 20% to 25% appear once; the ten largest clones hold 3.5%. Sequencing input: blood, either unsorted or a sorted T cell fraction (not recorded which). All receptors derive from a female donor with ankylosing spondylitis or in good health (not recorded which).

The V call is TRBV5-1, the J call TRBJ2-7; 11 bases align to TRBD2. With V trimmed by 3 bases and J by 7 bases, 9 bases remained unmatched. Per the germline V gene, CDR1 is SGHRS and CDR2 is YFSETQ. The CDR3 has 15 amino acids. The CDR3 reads CASSSILAGGGEQYF. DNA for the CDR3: TGCGCCAGCAGCTCCATCCTAGCGGGAGGCGGGGAGCAGTACTTC.

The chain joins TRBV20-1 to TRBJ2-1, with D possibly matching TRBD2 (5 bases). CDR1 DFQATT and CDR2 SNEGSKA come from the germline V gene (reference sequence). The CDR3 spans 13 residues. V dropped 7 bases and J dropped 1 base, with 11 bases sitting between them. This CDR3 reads CSGELLSYNEQFF. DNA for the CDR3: TGCAGTGGGGAGTTACTTTCCTACAATGAGCAGTTCTTC.

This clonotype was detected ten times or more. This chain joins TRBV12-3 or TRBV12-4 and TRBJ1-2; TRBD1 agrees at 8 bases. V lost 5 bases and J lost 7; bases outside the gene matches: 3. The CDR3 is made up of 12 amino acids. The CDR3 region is CASSGQGGGYTF. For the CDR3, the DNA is TGTGCCAGCAGTGGACAGGGCGGTGGCTACACCTTC.

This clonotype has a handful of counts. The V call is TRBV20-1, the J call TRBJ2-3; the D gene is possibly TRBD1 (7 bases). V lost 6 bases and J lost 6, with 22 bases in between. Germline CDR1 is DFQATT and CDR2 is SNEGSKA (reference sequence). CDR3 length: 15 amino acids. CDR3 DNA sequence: TGCAGTGCAAGGGGGCTATCACTAGCAATGGATACGCAGTATTTT. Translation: CSARGLSLAMDTQYF.

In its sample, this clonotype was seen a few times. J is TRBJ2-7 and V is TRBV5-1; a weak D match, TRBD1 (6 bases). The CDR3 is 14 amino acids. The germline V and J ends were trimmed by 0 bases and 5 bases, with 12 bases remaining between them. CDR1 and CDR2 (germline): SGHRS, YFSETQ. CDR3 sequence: CASSLDREADEQYF. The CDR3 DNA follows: TGCGCCAGCAGCTTGGACAGGGAAGCCGACGAGCAGTACTTC.

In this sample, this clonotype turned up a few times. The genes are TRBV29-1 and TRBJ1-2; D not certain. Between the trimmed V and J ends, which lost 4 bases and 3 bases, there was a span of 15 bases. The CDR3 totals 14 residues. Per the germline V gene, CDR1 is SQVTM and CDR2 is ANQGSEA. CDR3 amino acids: CSVGGSVGYYGYTF. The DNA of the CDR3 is TGCAGCGTTGGTGGCTCCGTCGGCTACTATGGCTACACCTTC. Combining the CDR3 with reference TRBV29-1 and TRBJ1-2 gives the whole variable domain SAVISQKPSRDICQRGTSLTIQCQVDSQVTMMFWYRQQPGQSLTLIATANQGSEATYESGFVIDKFPISRPNLTFSTLTVSNMSPEDSSIYLCSVGGSVGYYGYTFGSGTRLTVV.

The CDR3 nucleotides are TGTGCCAGCAGACAAGGAGGGGCTGGGGCCAACGTCCTGACTTTC. As protein: CASRQGGAGANVLTF. J is TRBJ2-6 and V is TRBV6-1; TRBD2 is a possible D gene (6 bases). Trimming removed 6 bases from V and 2 bases from J, with 11 bases in between. Germline CDR1 reads MNHNS; CDR2 reads SASEGT. The CDR3 covers 15 residues.

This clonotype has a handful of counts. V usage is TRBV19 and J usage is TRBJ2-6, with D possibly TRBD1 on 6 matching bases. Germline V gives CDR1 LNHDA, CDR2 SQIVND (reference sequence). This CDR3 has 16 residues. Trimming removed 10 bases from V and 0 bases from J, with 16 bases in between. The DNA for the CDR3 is TGTGCCACCGCCGGGACACAGACCTCTGGGGCCAACGTCCTGACTTTC. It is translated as CATAGTQTSGANVLTF.

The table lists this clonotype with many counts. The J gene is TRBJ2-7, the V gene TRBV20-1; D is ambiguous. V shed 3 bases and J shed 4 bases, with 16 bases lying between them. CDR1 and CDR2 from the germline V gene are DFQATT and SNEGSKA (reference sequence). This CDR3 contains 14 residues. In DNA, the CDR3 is TGCAGTGCTAGCCGCCGCTCAGAAGGATACGAGCAGTACTTC. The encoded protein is CSASRRSEGYEQYF.

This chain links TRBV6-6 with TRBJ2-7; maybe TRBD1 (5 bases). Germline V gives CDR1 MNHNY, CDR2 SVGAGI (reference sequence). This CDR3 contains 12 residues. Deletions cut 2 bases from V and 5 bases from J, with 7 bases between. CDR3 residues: CASSYRGDEQYF. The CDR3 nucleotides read TGTGCCAGCAGTTACAGGGGTGACGAGCAGTACTTC.

The DNA of the CDR3 is TGTGCCAGCAGTCGGGCAGCCACTGAAGCTTTCTTT. It encodes CASSRAATEAFF. The chain couples TRBV6-2 or TRBV6-3 to TRBJ1-1, with unresolved D. V shed 5 bases and J shed 4 bases, with 8 bases lying between them. The CDR3 runs 12 residues. CDR1 and CDR2 from the germline V gene are MNHEY and SVGEGT.

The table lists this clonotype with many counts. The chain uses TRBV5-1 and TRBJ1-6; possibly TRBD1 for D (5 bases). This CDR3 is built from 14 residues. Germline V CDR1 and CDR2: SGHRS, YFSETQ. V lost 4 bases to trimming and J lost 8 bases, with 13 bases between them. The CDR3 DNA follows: TGCGCCAGCAGCCCCGGGACGGAAGATTCACCCCTCCACTTT. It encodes CASSPGTEDSPLHF.

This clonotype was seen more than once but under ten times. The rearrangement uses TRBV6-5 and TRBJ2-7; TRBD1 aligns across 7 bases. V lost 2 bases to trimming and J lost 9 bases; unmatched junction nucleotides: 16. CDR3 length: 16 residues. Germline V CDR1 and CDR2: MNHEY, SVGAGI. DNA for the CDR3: TGTGCCAGCAGTTACGGTTCCGGGACAGACAGAGTCGGGCAGTACTTC. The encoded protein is CASSYGSGTDRVGQYF.

This chain's CDR3 is CASRTGGAETQYF. The CDR3 DNA follows: TGTGCCAGCAGAACAGGGGGCGCGGAGACCCAGTACTTC. The gene calls are TRBV27 and TRBJ2-5; 9 bases are shared with TRBD1. Trimming removed 6 bases from V and 5 bases from J; junction bases left unmatched: 4. Germline-derived CDR1 and CDR2 are MNHEY and SMNVEV (reference sequence). The CDR3 runs 13 residues.